Presented here are 17 T cell receptor beta chains from one specimen sequenced in a study of T cell responses to AZD1222 COVID-19 vaccine. Sequenced by immunoSEQ multiplex PCR; TCRdb stores in-frame clones only, minus some. The data show about 120,000 clones, 70% to 90% seen once. The sample was peripheral blood, taken on day 0 of MenACWY control vaccination. The source is an adult in good health.

The chain couples TRBV30 to TRBJ1-4; D remains ambiguous. The ends were cut back, 3 bases at V and 8 bases at J, with 7 bases in the middle. This CDR3 has 11 residues. CDR1 GTSNPN and CDR2 SVGIG come from the germline V gene (reference sequence). CDR3 sequence: CAWRRGEKLFF. The DNA for the CDR3 is TGTGCCTGGAGACGAGGGGAAAAACTGTTTTTT. The full variable domain, in which reference TRBV30 and TRBJ1-4 provide the parts outside the CDR3, is SQTIHQWPATLVQPVGSPLSLECTVEGTSNPNLYWYRQAAGRGLQLLFYSVGIGQISSEVPQNLSASRPQDRQFILSSKKLLLSDSGFYLCAWRRGEKLFFGSGTQLSVL.

The chain has TRBV5-1 and TRBJ2-1, with TRBD2 identical over 9 bases. The V and J ends lost 3 bases and 9 bases, in that order; junction bases with no gene match: 7. The CDR3 loop spans 14 amino acids. Germline CDR1 is SGHRS and CDR2 is YFSETQ. DNA of the CDR3: TGCGCCAGCAGCTGGGGACTAGCTGGGAGTGAGCAGTTCTTC. Residues: CASSWGLAGSEQFF.

The chain has TRBV2 and TRBJ2-7; tentative D call: TRBD1 (5 bases). V was cut by 7 bases and J by 1 base, with 14 bases left in between. CDR1 SNHLY and CDR2 FYNNEI come from the germline V gene. The CDR3 is 14 residues long. The CDR3 nucleotides read TGTGCCAGCAACGCAGGGTCCCTATCCTACGAGCAGTACTTC. Amino acids: CASNAGSLSYEQYF.

Remarks on this clone: Germline is not matched at one junction end, which may reflect a read error. The rearrangement joins TRBV4-1 to TRBJ1-5, with 9 nucleotides matching TRBD1. Germline assignment: CDR1 MGHRA and CDR2 YSYEKL. This CDR3 is built from 15 residues. The CDR3 region has the DNA TGCGCCACCAGCCAACCCCGACAGGGGGGTCAGCCCCAGCATTTT. It encodes CATSQPRQGGQPQHF.

The V gene is TRBV6-5, the J gene TRBJ2-1; 9 bases match TRBD2. Germline trimming cut 0 bases from V and 7 bases from J; bases unmatched to any gene: 4. From germline, CDR1 is MNHEY and CDR2 SVGAGI. This CDR3 comprises 15 residues. The CDR3 is CASSYSSGGFNEQFF. The DNA for the CDR3 is TGTGCCAGCAGTTACTCCAGCGGGGGGTTTAATGAGCAGTTCTTC.

J is TRBJ2-2 and V is TRBV29-1, with D perhaps matching TRBD2 (6 bases). Germline CDR1 reads SQVTM; CDR2 reads ANQGSEA. The CDR3 contains 13 residues. V was pared by 4 bases and J by 5 bases, with 11 bases between. CDR3 in amino acids: CSVGTAGTGELFF. The CDR3 nucleotides read TGCAGCGTTGGGACGGCGGGGACCGGGGAGCTGTTTTTT.

The V and J genes are TRBV4-3 and TRBJ1-4; 8 bases are shared with TRBD1. The junction had 12 bases not matched to a gene; V was cut back by 5 bases and J by 7 bases. Germline CDR1 reads LGHNA; CDR2 reads YSLEER. This CDR3 has 16 amino acids. CDR3 region: CASSEQGQGMSEKLFF. CDR3 DNA: TGCGCCAGCAGCGAACAAGGACAGGGAATGTCTGAAAAACTGTTTTTT.

The chain employs TRBV6-1 and TRBJ1-2; 7 nucleotides match TRBD1. Trimming removed 0 bases from V and 4 bases from J; junction bases left unmatched: 8. Germline CDR1 reads MNHNS; CDR2 reads SASEGT. The CDR3 length is 16 residues. The CDR3 loop reads CASSEAGRGRGYGYTF. The CDR3 DNA reads TGTGCCAGCAGTGAAGCCGGGAGGGGGCGCGGCTATGGCTACACCTTC.

V is TRBV7-7 and J is TRBJ2-1; no definite D call. Germline CDR1 SSHAT, CDR2 FNYEAQ (reference sequence). V lost 1 base, J lost 5 bases, and 6 bases lay in between. The CDR3 is 13 residues long. The CDR3 nucleotides read TGTGCCAGCAGCTTAGATGGGGACAATGAGCAGTTCTTC. Its protein product is CASSLDGDNEQFF.

This chain joins TRBV2 and TRBJ2-2, with unresolved D. Germline CDR1 reads SNHLY; CDR2 reads FYNNEI. Trimming removed 7 bases at V and 0 bases at J, with 12 bases between. The CDR3 is made up of 15 amino acids. In DNA, the CDR3 is TGTGCCAGCACCGGAGTTAGGGCGAACACCGGGGAGCTGTTTTTT. It codes for CASTGVRANTGELFF.

This clone was seen a handful of times. The J gene is TRBJ2-3, the V gene TRBV19, with D possibly matching TRBD2 (6 bases). V was pared by 3 bases and J by 0 bases, with 10 bases between. The CDR3 spans 15 residues. Germline assignment: CDR1 LNHDA and CDR2 SQIVND (reference sequence). The CDR3 coding sequence is TGTGCCAGTAGTATTTGGGACTCAAGCACAGATACGCAGTATTTT. It codes for CASSIWDSSTDTQYF.

The V call is TRBV9, the J call TRBJ1-3; no firm D call. The CDR3 consists of 13 residues. Germline V CDR1 and CDR2: SGDLS, YYNGEE. V lost 7 bases to trimming and J lost 0 bases, with 8 bases between them. The CDR3 coding sequence is TGTGCCAGCCGCGGGAACTCTGGAAACACCATATATTTT. Translation gives CASRGNSGNTIYF.

This sequence joins TRBV6-1 and TRBJ1-5, with D hard to call. Trimming left V 1 base short and J 4 bases short, with 8 bases between. Germline V CDR1 and CDR2: MNHNS, SASEGT. This CDR3 has 14 residues. The DNA of the CDR3 is TGTGCCAGCAGTGAAGTTGCGGCTAATCAGCCCCAGCATTTT. Residues: CASSEVAANQPQHF.

The V and J genes are TRBV30 and TRBJ1-6, with D maybe TRBD1 (5 bases). The CDR3 is 14 amino acids. Per the germline V gene, CDR1 is GTSNPN and CDR2 is SVGIG (reference sequence). With 5 bases removed from V and 10 bases from J, the gap between germline ends came to 18 bases. CDR3 protein: CAWSWGPNGSPLHF. CDR3 nucleotide sequence: TGTGCCTGGTCTTGGGGACCAAATGGGTCACCCCTCCACTTT.

J is TRBJ1-1 and V is TRBV3-1 (or the pseudogene TRBV3-2); unclear D gene. The CDR3 covers 13 residues. CDR1 is LGHDT and CDR2 is YNNKEL in the germline V gene (reference sequence). V lost 0 bases, J lost 5 bases, and 7 bases lay in between. CDR3 coding DNA: TGTGCCAGCAGCCAAGATGAGGGAACTGAAGCTTTCTTT. Its translation: CASSQDEGTEAFF.

This clone is a singleton in its sample. The CDR3 DNA sequence: TGTGCCAGCTCACCCCGGGACAGGCAATATACTGAAGCTTTCTTT. This codes for CASSPRDRQYTEAFF. V usage is TRBV18 and J usage is TRBJ1-1; 8 bases align to TRBD1. V gave up 3 bases and J gave up 5 bases; unmatched junction bases: 8. CDR1 is KGHSH and CDR2 is LQKENI in the germline V gene. This CDR3 comprises 15 residues.

This chain connects TRBV6-5 to TRBJ1-5; 9 bases map to TRBD1. This CDR3 region has 14 residues. V shed 6 bases and J 2 bases; nucleotides not matched to a gene: 2. Looked up from germline, CDR1 is MNHEY and CDR2 is SVGAGI. CDR3 nucleotides: TGTGCCAGCAGCAGGACAGGGGGCAATCAGCCCCAGCATTTT. Translating it yields CASSRTGGNQPQHF.